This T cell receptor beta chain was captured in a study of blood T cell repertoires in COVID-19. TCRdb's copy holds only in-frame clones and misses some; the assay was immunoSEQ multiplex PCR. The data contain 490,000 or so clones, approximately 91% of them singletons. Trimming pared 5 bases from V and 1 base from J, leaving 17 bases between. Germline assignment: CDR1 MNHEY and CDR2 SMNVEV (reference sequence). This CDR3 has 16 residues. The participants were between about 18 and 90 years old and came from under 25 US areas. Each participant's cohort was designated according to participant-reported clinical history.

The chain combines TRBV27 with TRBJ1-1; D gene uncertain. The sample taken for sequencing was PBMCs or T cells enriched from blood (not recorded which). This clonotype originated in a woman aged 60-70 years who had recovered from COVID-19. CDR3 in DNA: TGTGCCAGCAGTCCAGCGGGGAGTCGGGGGAACACTGAAGCTTTCTTT. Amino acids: CASSPAGSRGNTEAFF.